The TCR beta chain under discussion was sequenced for a study of memory CD4+ T cells and cytomegalovirus serostatus. General study points: Repertoires predicted CMV serostatus with median bootstrapped AUC of approximately 0.94.

Sequenced by immunoSEQ multiplex PCR; TCRdb stores in-frame clones only, minus some. The table shows tens of thousands of clones, with over 60% occurring only once. Single viable CD3+CD4+CD8-CD45RO+ cells were sorted as the memory CD4+ T cells. As to this clone: Its antigen is unknown.

The length of the CDR3 is 13 residues. Per germline, CDR1 SGHTA and CDR2 FQGNSA. The V end was cut by 1 base, the J end by 11 bases, with 14 bases between. V usage is TRBV7-2 and J usage is TRBJ1-1, with D perhaps matching TRBD1 (6 bases). The sequence came from an adult in good health and CMV-seronegative. Sequences were obtained from memory CD4+ T cells from blood. The CDR3 protein is CASSLVGALGAFF. The CDR3 bases are TGTGCCAGCAGCTTAGTGGGGGCCCTGGGCGCTTTCTTT.